What follows are 20 T cell receptor beta chains derived from one specimen sequenced in a study of T-cell reconstitution after alpha-beta-depleted transplantation in children. This sample's TCRbeta library carried unique molecular identifier barcodes. MiXCR was run by TCRdb on the PCR reads, yielding one entry per CDR3 protein. The table lists around 960,000 distinct CDR3 sequences, around 30% of them singletons. The sequenced sample was PBMCs, mostly from graft donor cells, obtained 360 days after TCRalphabeta/CD19-depleted stem cell transplant. These receptors originate from a boy younger than two who had a stem cell transplant for SCID, so the T cells may come from the graft donor.

This clonotype was observed a handful of times. The chain recombines TRBV5-1 with TRBJ1-3; TRBD1 is a possible D gene (5 bases). Trimming cost V 0 bases and J 6 bases, with 10 bases left between them. This CDR3 has 14 amino acids. CDR1 and CDR2 (germline): SGHRS, YFSETQ. The DNA of the CDR3 is TGCGCCAGCAGCTTGGGTTTGACAGAAAACACCATATATTTT. It translates to CASSLGLTENTIYF.

This clonotype came up a few times. The chain joins TRBV5-1 to TRBJ2-7, with a tentative D call TRBD1 (6 bases). With 1 base removed from V and 3 bases from J, the gap between germline ends came to 14 bases. Germline CDR1 is SGHRS and CDR2 is YFSETQ. The CDR3 is 15 amino acids. Here the CDR3 reads CASSLRGTGYYEQYF. The CDR3 DNA is TGCGCCAGCAGCTTGAGGGGGACGGGATACTACGAGCAGTACTTC.

The chain joins TRBV20-1 to TRBJ2-3, with 7 bases that match TRBD1. Germline V CDR1 and CDR2: DFQATT, SNEGSKA (reference sequence). The CDR3 totals 16 residues. Trimming cost V 0 bases and J 3 bases; bases outside gene matches: 9. The CDR3, as DNA: TGCAGTGCTAGAGATCCTAGGGGGCAGGGTACAGATACGCAGTATTTT. It encodes CSARDPRGQGTDTQYF.

The chain couples TRBV6-1 to TRBJ1-2; D unresolved. V was shortened by 8 bases and J by 0 bases, with 13 bases between the two germline ends. This CDR3 contains 14 residues. Germline CDR1 is MNHNS and CDR2 is SASEGT. CDR3 residues: CASSRVTANYGYTF. In nucleotides, the CDR3 is TGTGCCAGCTCAAGAGTAACAGCTAACTATGGCTACACCTTC.

The chain links TRBV20-1 to TRBJ2-1; 16 nucleotides align to TRBD2. The V and J ends lost 4 bases and 8 bases, in that order; junction bases with no gene match: 14. The germline V gene encodes CDR1 DFQATT and CDR2 SNEGSKA (reference sequence). The CDR3 runs to 18 residues. This CDR3 reads CSAISPGTSGGALHEQFF. The CDR3 DNA follows: TGCAGTGCTATCTCCCCGGGGACTAGCGGGGGGGCCCTCCATGAGCAGTTCTTC.

The chain employs TRBV4-2 and TRBJ2-7; the D is unclear. V dropped 0 bases and J dropped 2 bases, with 11 bases sitting between them. Looked up from germline, CDR1 is LGHNA and CDR2 is YNFKEQ. The CDR3 sequence is 15 residues long. DNA for the CDR3: TGTGCCAGCAGCCAAGATCCCGACTTTCCCTACGAGCAGTACTTC. It codes for CASSQDPDFPYEQYF.

The chain has TRBV20-1 and TRBJ2-7; 8 bases map to TRBD2. Germline CDR1 is DFQATT and CDR2 is SNEGSKA (reference sequence). The J segment lost 0 bases and the V segment lost 6 bases, leaving 13 bases of the junction unmatched. The CDR3 is 16 amino acids. The CDR3 DNA is TGCAGTGCCCGCGGCCGGGGGGGCTCCAACTCCTACGAGCAGTACTTC. Its protein product is CSARGRGGSNSYEQYF.

A few counts support this clonotype. V is TRBV15 and J is TRBJ2-3; TRBD2 aligns across 10 bases. V trimming: 3 bases; J trimming: 5 bases; junction bases outside the gene matches: 8. Germline V gives CDR1 LNHNV, CDR2 YYDKDF (reference sequence). The CDR3 spans 16 residues. CDR3 protein: CATSRASGGAGDTQYF. The DNA for the CDR3 is TGTGCCACCAGCAGGGCGAGCGGGGGGGCCGGAGATACGCAGTATTTT.

The gene calls are TRBV7-8 and TRBJ2-1; 9 nucleotides agree with TRBD1. After removal of 1 base from V and 15 bases from J, the junction contained 10 bases not matched to a gene. The CDR3 loop spans 14 amino acids. The germline gives CDR1 SGHVS, CDR2 FQNEAQ. Here the CDR3 reads CASSLGGVQGARFF. The CDR3 DNA reads as TGTGCCAGCAGCTTAGGGGGGGTACAGGGGGCTAGGTTCTTC. The full variable domain, with the rest looked up from reference TRBV7-8 and TRBJ2-1, is GAGVSQSPRYKVAKRGQDVALRCDPISGHVSLFWYQQALGQGPEFLTYFQNEAQLDKSGLPSDRFFAERPEGSVSTLKIQRTQQEDSAVYLCASSLGGVQGARFFGPGTRLTVL.

The sample holds a few counts of this clonotype. CDR3 sequence: CSARRDRQNTEAFF. CDR3 sequence (DNA): TGCAGTGCTAGACGGGACCGACAGAACACTGAAGCTTTCTTT. This chain joins TRBV20-1 and TRBJ1-1; a possible D gene is TRBD1 (5 bases). Trimming cost V 2 bases and J 1 base, with 11 bases left between them. Germline CDR1 DFQATT, CDR2 SNEGSKA (reference sequence). The CDR3 spans 14 residues.

The rearrangement uses TRBV5-1 and TRBJ2-6; 7 nucleotides line up with TRBD1. Germline-derived CDR1 and CDR2 are SGHRS and YFSETQ. The CDR3 is 18 amino acids. The V segment lost 2 bases and the J segment 5 bases; nucleotides outside the gene matches: 13. The CDR3 sequence: CASSLTGTANPRANVLTF. CDR3 nucleotides: TGCGCCAGCAGCTTAACCGGGACAGCGAATCCTCGGGCCAACGTCCTGACTTTC.

This clonotype was seen more than once but under ten times. The chain couples TRBV20-1 to TRBJ2-5, with a tentative D call TRBD2 (5 bases). Germline assignment: CDR1 DFQATT and CDR2 SNEGSKA (reference sequence). The CDR3 is 12 amino acids. V was shortened by 1 base and J by 4 bases, with 7 bases between the two germline ends. CDR3 sequence (DNA): TGCAGTGCTAGAGCTAGCACAGAGACCCAGTACTTC. This codes for CSARASTETQYF.

This clonotype has a count of ten or more. The DNA for the CDR3 is TGTGCCATCAGCCTGACAGGGGTCCTACAAGAGACCCAGTACTTC. Encoded protein: CAISLTGVLQETQYF. The chain carries TRBV10-3 and TRBJ2-5; the match to TRBD1 covers 8 bases. The ends lost 6 bases at V and 2 bases at J; junction bases unmatched: 8. The V gene's germline CDR1 is ENHRY and CDR2 SYGVKD. CDR3 length: 15 amino acids.

This clonotype showed up just a few times. The genes are TRBV6-5 and TRBJ1-1; D is uncertain. Trimming stripped 0 bases from V and 7 bases from J, with 6 bases between. CDR1 MNHEY and CDR2 SVGAGI come from the germline V gene. CDR3 length: 12 amino acids. DNA of the CDR3: TGTGCCAGCAGTTACTCAGGGAATGAAGCTTTCTTT. Translating gives CASSYSGNEAFF.

This clonotype has a handful of counts. The gene calls are TRBV29-1 and TRBJ2-3; 9 bases line up with TRBD2. There are 15 residues in the CDR3. Germline V gene data show CDR1 as SQVTM and CDR2 as ANQGSEA. V was clipped by 1 base and J by 6 bases; unmatched bases: 8. CDR3 sequence (DNA): TGCAGCGTTGAAGGTTCCATCCTAGCGGGGGATACGCAGTATTTT. It yields the protein CSVEGSILAGDTQYF.

This CDR3 reads CASRRQSQGTEAFF. Written as DNA, the CDR3 is TGTGCCAGCAGGCGACAGTCCCAGGGGACTGAAGCTTTCTTT. The chain combines TRBV6-2 or TRBV6-3 with TRBJ1-1; D is perhaps TRBD1 (6 bases). The CDR3 is made up of 14 amino acids. The germline CDR1 and CDR2 sequences are MNHEY and SVGEGT. Trimming removed 6 bases from V and 5 bases from J, with 16 bases in between.

The rearrangement links TRBV20-1 to TRBJ1-5; D may be TRBD1 (5 bases). CDR1 is DFQATT and CDR2 is SNEGSKA in the germline V gene (reference sequence). V shed 6 bases and J shed 6 bases, with 21 bases lying between them. The CDR3 has 15 amino acids. The CDR3 here is CSAAPGTGEGQPQHF. The CDR3 coding sequence is TGCAGTGCCGCTCCCGGGACCGGGGAAGGTCAGCCCCAGCATTTT.

This clonotype was found many times. CDR3 sequence: CASTFPGLAYNEQFF. The CDR3 DNA reads TGTGCCAGCACCTTCCCGGGACTCGCCTACAATGAGCAGTTCTTC. V usage is TRBV7-8 and J usage is TRBJ2-1; D may be TRBD2 (6 bases). The V and J ends lost 7 bases and 2 bases respectively, with 15 bases between them. CDR3 length: 15 amino acids. Germline V lookup: CDR1 SGHVS, CDR2 FQNEAQ.

The chain combines TRBV29-1 with TRBJ2-7, with a possible D match to TRBD2 (5 bases). Per germline, CDR1 SQVTM and CDR2 ANQGSEA. CDR3 size: 11 residues. The V gene lost 5 bases and the J gene lost 5 bases, with 10 bases spanning the gap. The CDR3 protein is CSVQRVHEQYF. DNA of the CDR3: TGCAGCGTTCAGAGGGTCCACGAGCAGTACTTC.

The chain recombines TRBV3-1 with TRBJ1-3; D is possibly TRBD1 (6 bases). Deletions cut 4 bases from V and 0 bases from J, with 16 bases between. The length of the CDR3 is 17 residues. CDR1 and CDR2 (germline): LGHDT, YNNKEL (reference sequence). CDR3 residues: CASSRRTELISGNTIYF. The CDR3 coding sequence is TGTGCCAGCAGCCGTCGGACAGAGTTAATCTCTGGAAACACCATATATTTT.